The 32 T cell receptor beta chains below come from one sample, sequenced in a study of identical twins. TCRdb recomputed calls from the 5' RACE reads with MiXCR, one row per CDR3 protein. The data hold roughly 710,000 distinct CDR3 sequences, with less than 7% observed a single time. Sequencing used naive T cells sorted from blood. Source of these receptors: a young man in good health.

This clonotype was recorded many times. This rearrangement joins TRBV9 to TRBJ2-7; the D is unclear. The CDR3 sequence is 16 residues long. Trimming pared 2 bases from V and 3 bases from J, leaving 18 bases between. The V gene's germline CDR1 is SGDLS and CDR2 YYNGEE. The CDR3 DNA sequence: TGTGCCAGCAGCGTCGTAAGTAGGTCGTTATACTACGAGCAGTACTTC. As protein: CASSVVSRSLYYEQYF.

In its sample, this clonotype was seen a few times. The rearrangement uses TRBV28 and TRBJ2-3, with D perhaps TRBD1 (5 bases). V was trimmed by 10 bases and J by 6 bases, leaving 11 bases between them. The CDR3 extends over 11 amino acids. Germline V gives CDR1 MDHEN, CDR2 SYDVKM. CDR3 sequence reads: CATDRLDTQYF. The CDR3 region has the DNA TGTGCCACAGACAGATTGGATACGCAGTATTTT. The full variable domain, rest sourced from reference TRBV28 and TRBJ2-3, is DVKVTQSSRYLVKRTGEKVFLECVQDMDHENMFWYRQDPGLGLRLIYFSYDVKMKEKGDIPEGYSVSREKKERFSLILESASTNQTSMYLCATDRLDTQYFGPGTRLTVL.

This clonotype has ten or more counts. The chain joins TRBV10-3 to TRBJ2-7; 9 nucleotides match TRBD1. V dropped 8 bases and J dropped 6; count of bases not matched to a gene: 11. Looked up from germline, CDR1 is ENHRY and CDR2 is SYGVKD. The CDR3 contains 14 residues. This CDR3 reads CAIADGTGQIEQYF. CDR3 nucleotides: TGTGCCATCGCCGACGGGACAGGGCAAATCGAGCAGTACTTC.

Many counts were recorded for this clonotype. The genes are TRBV10-3 and TRBJ2-2; D ambiguous. V lost 3 bases and J lost 5, with 10 bases in between. The CDR3 is made up of 14 amino acids. Germline CDR1 ENHRY, CDR2 SYGVKD. CDR3 region: CAISDQVQTGELFF. CDR3 sequence (DNA): TGTGCCATCAGTGATCAGGTCCAGACCGGGGAGCTGTTTTTT.

This clonotype was seen at least ten times. V and J are TRBV12-3 or TRBV12-4 and TRBJ2-1; no definite D call. This CDR3 has 11 amino acids. V was clipped by 5 bases and J by 9 bases, with 8 bases between them. This CDR3 reads CASSPFGEQFF. CDR3 DNA: TGTGCCAGCAGTCCCTTTGGTGAGCAGTTCTTC.

The V and J genes are TRBV7-8 and TRBJ1-2; D is possibly TRBD1 (5 bases). V lost 1 base, J lost 4 bases, and 10 bases lay in between. Germline V gene data show CDR1 as SGHVS and CDR2 as FQNEAQ. CDR3 size: 14 residues. In DNA, the CDR3 is TGTGCCAGCAGCTTAGGAGGGGCGCCCTATGGCTACACCTTC. Amino acids: CASSLGGAPYGYTF.

This clonotype was picked up many times. CDR3 nucleotide sequence: TGTGCCATCAGTGAGCAGGAAAACGAGCAGTACTTC. This sequence encodes CAISEQENEQYF. The V gene is TRBV10-3, the J gene TRBJ2-7; D not certain. V was cut by 2 bases and J by 5 bases, with 7 bases left in between. The CDR3 loop spans 12 amino acids. The germline V gene has CDR1 ENHRY and CDR2 SYGVKD.

There are many counts of this clonotype. The chain carries TRBV7-9 and TRBJ2-3; 7 positions match TRBD2. This CDR3 is 17 amino acids long. The V and J ends lost 1 base and 0 bases, in that order; junction bases with no gene match: 7. Germline V CDR1 and CDR2: SEHNR, FQNEAQ (reference sequence). In DNA, the CDR3 is TGTGCCAGCAGCTTAGGACGAAGCGGGGCTAGCACAGATACGCAGTATTTT. It specifies CASSLGRSGASTDTQYF.

The chain has TRBV7-2 and TRBJ2-7, with 16 bases identical to TRBD2. The CDR3 spans 16 residues. Germline trimming cut 5 bases from V and 4 bases from J; bases unmatched to any gene: 5. Germline CDR1 is SGHTA and CDR2 is FQGNSA. The CDR3 region has the DNA TGTGCCAGCAGCGCGGGGACTAGCGGGAGGGGTTACGAGCAGTACTTC. Translating it yields CASSAGTSGRGYEQYF.

This chain uses TRBV4-3 with TRBJ2-3; the match to TRBD1 covers 12 bases. Germline V gene sequence: CDR1 LGHNA, CDR2 YSLEER. The CDR3 contains 18 residues. J lost 6 bases, V lost 3 bases, and 13 bases had no gene match. CDR3 sequence (DNA): TGCGCCAGCAGCCATCCGGCCGGGACAGGGGGCTTTTCGGATACGCAGTATTTT. It is translated as CASSHPAGTGGFSDTQYF.

The sample holds many counts of this clonotype. This chain joins TRBV20-1 and TRBJ2-1, with D tentatively TRBD2 (6 bases). The CDR3 extends over 15 amino acids. The V end lost 4 bases, the J end lost 1 base, and 14 bases lay between the germline ends. Germline CDR1 reads DFQATT; CDR2 reads SNEGSKA (reference sequence). CDR3 DNA sequence: TGCAGTGCTAAACAGACTAGTGGGTCCTACAATGAGCAGTTCTTC. Translated: CSAKQTSGSYNEQFF.

This clonotype was counted many times. The chain has TRBV12-3 or TRBV12-4 and TRBJ2-1; D might be TRBD2 (5 bases). Trimming shortened V by 3 bases and J by 7 bases, and 13 bases separated the two germline ends. The CDR3 is made up of 14 amino acids. For the CDR3, the DNA is TGTGCCAGCAGTTTGAATACTAGACCGAATGAGCAGTTCTTC. Its translation is CASSLNTRPNEQFF.

There are a few counts of this clonotype. This chain links TRBV20-1 with TRBJ2-3, with TRBD2 identical over 7 bases. The CDR3 spans 14 residues. Germline trimming cut 2 bases from V and 8 bases from J; bases unmatched to any gene: 10. Germline CDR1 is DFQATT and CDR2 is SNEGSKA (reference sequence). CDR3 in DNA: TGCAGTGCTAGACTGCGGGAGATCGTTAGTACGCAGTATTTT. Encoded protein: CSARLREIVSTQYF.

The V and J genes are TRBV21-1 and TRBJ2-5; the DNA was not used to check the table's D call, TRBD1. TRBV21-1 is termed a pseudogene. The CDR3 covers 16 residues. The CDR3 region is CASSTRTGTGAETQYF. CDR3 DNA: TGTGCCAGCAGCACTAGAACCGGGACAGGGGCTGAGACCCAGTACTTC.

This clonotype appeared a few times. The V and J genes are TRBV20-1 and TRBJ2-2; 8 bases agree with TRBD1. The V segment lost 3 bases and the J segment 5 bases; nucleotides outside the gene matches: 8. CDR3 size: 15 residues. CDR1 and CDR2 (germline): DFQATT, SNEGSKA (reference sequence). The CDR3 DNA reads TGCAGTGCTAGTCCCGGGACAGGCAGAACCGGGGAGCTGTTTTTT. Translation: CSASPGTGRTGELFF.

The CDR3 reads CASSQIGWSSYEQYF. DNA of the CDR3: TGTGCCAGCAGCCAAATTGGCTGGAGCTCCTACGAGCAGTACTTC. V usage is TRBV3-1 and J usage is TRBJ2-7, with D uncertain. There are 15 residues in the CDR3. Trimming took 2 bases from V and 0 from J, leaving 11 bases between them. The germline CDR1 and CDR2 sequences are LGHDT and YNNKEL (reference sequence).

This clonotype occurred a few times. The rearrangement uses TRBV2 and TRBJ2-2; D perhaps matches TRBD2 (6 bases). Germline V gene sequence: CDR1 SNHLY, CDR2 FYNNEI. This CDR3 contains 13 residues. V lost 6 bases and J 7 bases, leaving 12 bases between the germline ends. CDR3 residues: CASSDQGGGELFF. Here the CDR3 DNA reads TGTGCCAGCAGCGATCAGGGAGGCGGGGAGCTGTTTTTT.

This clonotype came up many times. This chain connects TRBV29-1 to TRBJ2-5; D is perhaps TRBD2 (6 bases). In germline, CDR1 is SQVTM, CDR2 ANQGSEA. The CDR3 has 14 amino acids. Trimming took off 3 bases at V and 6 bases at J, with 17 bases between the two ends. CDR3 protein: CSVEGLDGLQTQYF. The CDR3 coding sequence is TGCAGCGTTGAGGGACTGGATGGTCTACAGACCCAGTACTTC.

This clonotype was detected ten times or more. The chain is built from TRBV12-3 or TRBV12-4 and TRBJ2-7; TRBD1 aligns across 9 bases. V was clipped by 2 bases and J by 5 bases; unmatched bases: 10. The CDR3 has 16 residues. DNA for the CDR3: TGTGCCAGCAGTTTACCACACCGGGACAGGGAGGACGAGCAGTACGTC. Translated, it gives CASSLPHRDREDEQYV.

The CDR3 reads CAWSVTGLQYNEQFF. In DNA, the CDR3 is TGTGCCTGGAGTGTTACGGGACTACAGTACAATGAGCAGTTCTTC. V is TRBV30 and J is TRBJ2-1; 7 bases line up with TRBD2. This CDR3 contains 15 residues. Unmatched junction bases numbered 6, after V lost 0 bases and J lost 4 bases. Germline V CDR1 and CDR2: GTSNPN, SVGIG (reference sequence).

This clonotype appeared many times. V gene TRBV7-9 combines with J gene TRBJ2-3, with D possibly being TRBD1 or TRBD2 (6 bases each). The CDR3 runs 14 residues. The ends were cut back, 8 bases at V and 4 bases at J, with 16 bases in the middle. CDR1 is SEHNR, CDR2 FQNEAQ, per germline (reference sequence). CDR3 residues: CASYLRGRSDTQYF. The CDR3 DNA is TGTGCCAGCTACTTACGGGGGCGGTCAGATACGCAGTATTTT.

This clonotype occurred many times. V and J are TRBV5-1 and TRBJ2-7, with 8 nucleotides matching TRBD1. Germline values: CDR1 SGHRS, CDR2 YFSETQ. This CDR3 contains 15 residues. V lost 4 bases to trimming and J lost 0 bases; unmatched junction nucleotides: 6. CDR3 DNA: TGCGCCAGCAGCCCCCGGACAGGGAGCTCCTACGAGCAGTACTTC. It is translated as CASSPRTGSSYEQYF.

The rearrangement joins TRBV12-3 or TRBV12-4 to TRBJ2-3; D remains unclear. CDR3 length: 15 residues. The germline V and J ends were trimmed by 7 bases and 1 base, with 15 bases remaining between them. CDR3 in DNA: TGTGCCAGCAATAATGAAGGTTGGGGCACAGATACGCAGTATTTT. Its protein product is CASNNEGWGTDTQYF.

In this sample, this clonotype turned up many times. This chain uses TRBV9 with TRBJ2-2; TRBD1 might be the D (5 bases). V was pared by 0 bases and J by 4 bases, with 10 bases between. CDR1 is SGDLS, CDR2 YYNGEE, per germline. The CDR3 runs to 15 residues. The CDR3 protein is CASSVGGDATGELFF. The CDR3 DNA reads as TGTGCCAGCAGCGTAGGGGGCGACGCCACCGGGGAGCTGTTTTTT. Looking up the rest from reference TRBV9 and TRBJ2-2 gives the full variable domain: DSGVTQTPKHLITATGQRVTLRCSPRSGDLSVYWYQQSLDQGLQFLIQYYNGEERAKGNILERFSAQQFPDLHSELNLSSLELGDSALYFCASSVGGDATGELFFGEGSRLTVL.

About this clonotype: This is likely a read error, given that the CDR3 carries no conserved phenylalanine or tryptophan at its end. This chain links TRBV12-3 or TRBV12-4 with TRBJ1-1; D is uncertain. Trimming stripped 3 bases from V and 1 base from J, with 6 bases between. This CDR3 comprises 13 residues. The CDR3 is CASSLFRNTEAFY. The CDR3 DNA reads as TGTGCCAGCAGTTTGTTCAGGAACACTGAAGCTTTCTAT.

This clonotype has more than one count but fewer than ten. This chain links TRBV10-3 with TRBJ2-1; 13 nucleotides line up with TRBD2. From germline, CDR1 is ENHRY and CDR2 SYGVKD. Trimming removed 4 bases from V and 5 bases from J; junction bases left unmatched: 8. The CDR3 has 17 residues. The CDR3 DNA reads TGTGCCATCAGTGGGACTAGCGGGAGAGGGGTTGACAATGAGCAGTTCTTC. Translation: CAISGTSGRGVDNEQFF.

This clonotype was detected many times. The J gene is TRBJ2-1, the V gene TRBV24-1, with unresolved D. Germline values: CDR1 KGHDR, CDR2 SFDVKD. The CDR3 consists of 13 residues. Trimming shortened V by 3 bases and J by 8 bases, and 10 bases separated the two germline ends. The CDR3, as DNA: TGTGCCACCAGTGATCCCGTAGCAGATGAGCAGTTCTTC. It translates to CATSDPVADEQFF.

This clonotype was detected only a few times. The chain carries TRBV6-5 and TRBJ2-1, with TRBD2 matching over 7 bases. Germline V lookup: CDR1 MNHEY, CDR2 SVGAGI. This CDR3 has 15 amino acids. The V gene end was trimmed by 2 bases and the J gene end by 2 bases; junction bases not matched to a gene: 3. CDR3 sequence: CASSYAGLAYNEQFF. The DNA of the CDR3 is TGTGCCAGCAGTTACGCAGGACTAGCCTACAATGAGCAGTTCTTC.

This clonotype was seen many times. The gene calls are TRBV29-1 and TRBJ2-7, with 8 bases matching TRBD2. The CDR3 loop spans 14 amino acids. The V segment lost 4 bases and the J segment 6 bases; nucleotides outside the gene matches: 11. From germline, CDR1 is SQVTM and CDR2 ANQGSEA. The CDR3 DNA follows: TGCAGCGTTGTTTCCGGGAGGGCCGCGGGCGAGCAGTACTTC. Protein: CSVVSGRAAGEQYF.

This rearrangement joins TRBV19 to TRBJ2-1, with D possibly matching TRBD1 (6 bases). Germline assignment: CDR1 LNHDA and CDR2 SQIVND (reference sequence). With 3 bases removed from V and 5 bases from J, the gap between germline ends came to 8 bases. The CDR3 length is 13 residues. The CDR3, as DNA: TGTGCCAGTAGTATCTCAGGGGACAATGAGCAGTTCTTC. It yields the protein CASSISGDNEQFF.

This chain connects TRBV6-5 to TRBJ2-5; D gene uncertain. CDR1 MNHEY and CDR2 SVGAGI come from the germline V gene. CDR3 length: 13 residues. V was pared by 4 bases and J by 4 bases, with 10 bases between. The CDR3 reads CASSWSMRETQYF. The CDR3, as DNA: TGTGCCAGCAGTTGGTCGATGCGAGAGACCCAGTACTTC.

This clonotype was counted only a few times. The chain has TRBV4-2 and TRBJ2-7, with TRBD2 as a possible D gene (5 bases). CDR1 and CDR2 from the germline V gene are LGHNA and YNFKEQ. The germline V and J ends were trimmed by 1 base and 6 bases, with 16 bases remaining between them. The CDR3 runs to 15 residues. This chain's CDR3 is CASSQGSGLDSEQYF. The DNA for the CDR3 is TGTGCCAGCAGCCAAGGGTCGGGATTGGATTCCGAGCAGTACTTC.